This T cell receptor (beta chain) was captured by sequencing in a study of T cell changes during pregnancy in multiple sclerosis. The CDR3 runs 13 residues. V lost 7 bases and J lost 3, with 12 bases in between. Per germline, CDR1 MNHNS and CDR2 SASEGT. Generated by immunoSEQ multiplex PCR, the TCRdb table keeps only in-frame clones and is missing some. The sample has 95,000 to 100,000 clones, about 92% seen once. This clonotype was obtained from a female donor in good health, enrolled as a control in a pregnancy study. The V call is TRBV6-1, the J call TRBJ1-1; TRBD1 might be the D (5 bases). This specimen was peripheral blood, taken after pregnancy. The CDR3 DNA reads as TGTGCCAGCACTATCTCGGGGGACACTGAAGCTTTCTTT. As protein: CASTISGDTEAFF.